The 21 T cell receptor beta chains below were found in one sample sequenced in a study of T cells in Graves' hyperthyroidism and ophthalmopathy. TCR beta CDR3 sequences were amplified from RNA transcripts. The HTBI set primed first-round TCR CDR3 RT-PCR. TCRdb independently ran MiXCR on the multiplex PCR reads; one entry per CDR3 protein. Of roughly 700,000 distinct CDR3 sequences listed, approximately 14% are singletons. Sequenced sample: blood. The receptors were gathered from a woman between 18 and 29 years old with Graves' hyperthyroidism.

There are many counts of this clonotype. The chain uses TRBV11-1 and TRBJ2-1; a weak D match, TRBD1 (6 bases). V was trimmed by 1 base and J by 7 bases, leaving 11 bases between them. The CDR3 spans 14 residues. Per germline, CDR1 SGHAT and CDR2 FQDESV (reference sequence). CDR3 protein: CASSLGRGKNEQFF. The CDR3 nucleotides are TGTGCCAGCAGCTTAGGCAGGGGTAAAAATGAGCAGTTCTTC.

This rearrangement joins TRBV6-2 or TRBV6-3 to TRBJ1-1; 8 bases are a match to TRBD1. There are 14 residues in the CDR3. Per the germline V gene, CDR1 is MNHEY and CDR2 is SVGEGT. Losses at the gene ends were 6 bases for V and 3 bases for J; bases not matched to a gene: 6. CDR3: CASRTDREHTEAFF. CDR3 DNA sequence: TGTGCCAGCAGGACGGACAGGGAACACACTGAAGCTTTCTTT.

J is TRBJ2-7 and V is TRBV6-1; 8 bases are shared with TRBD2. CDR1 and CDR2 from the germline V gene are MNHNS and SASEGT. This CDR3 has 16 residues. V lost 10 bases and J lost 0; bases outside the gene matches: 14. For the CDR3, the DNA is TGTGCCACGATCGGGACTAGGACTTCTTCCTCCTACGAGCAGTACTTC. This sequence encodes CATIGTRTSSSYEQYF.

This clonotype was recorded at least ten times. This chain uses TRBV20-1 with TRBJ2-5; perhaps TRBD2 as D (6 bases). In germline, CDR1 is DFQATT, CDR2 SNEGSKA (reference sequence). This CDR3 is built from 13 residues. V was cut by 3 bases and J by 5 bases, with 13 bases left in between. The CDR3 bases are TGCAGTGCTAGGGCGGACTATTCGGAGACCCAGTACTTC. Its translation is CSARADYSETQYF.

In its sample, this clonotype was seen a few times. The chain has TRBV11-2 and TRBJ1-5; TRBD1 is a possible D gene (5 bases). V was clipped by 4 bases and J by 0 bases, with 19 bases between them. Germline V gene data show CDR1 as SGHAT and CDR2 as FQNNGV. The CDR3 runs to 18 residues. CDR3 nucleotides: TGTGCCAGCAGCTCTTCCGCCCAAGGGGTATATAGCAATCAGCCCCAGCATTTT. Amino acid sequence: CASSSSAQGVYSNQPQHF.

This clonotype was seen repeatedly, ten times or more. The rearrangement uses TRBV18 and TRBJ1-4, with D possibly matching TRBD1 (6 bases). V lost 6 bases and J 2 bases, leaving 16 bases between the germline ends. The CDR3 has 16 amino acids. Germline values: CDR1 KGHSH, CDR2 LQKENI. The CDR3 loop is CASSPQPGVTNEKLFF. The CDR3 DNA reads TGTGCCAGCTCCCCCCAACCAGGGGTGACTAATGAAAAACTGTTTTTT.

This clonotype has ten or more counts. The rearrangement links TRBV6-1 to TRBJ1-1; D uncertain. The germline V gene encodes CDR1 MNHNS and CDR2 SASEGT. The CDR3 is made up of 15 amino acids. With 5 bases removed from V and 1 base from J, the gap between germline ends came to 14 bases. In nucleotides, the CDR3 is TGTGCCAGCAGTTATTGGCCCGCGGAGAACACTGAAGCTTTCTTT. Amino acids: CASSYWPAENTEAFF.

This clonotype came up a few times. This chain connects TRBV28 to TRBJ2-4; 9 nucleotides align to TRBD2. With V trimmed by 6 bases and J by 2 bases, 11 bases remained unmatched. This CDR3 has 17 amino acids. In germline, CDR1 is MDHEN, CDR2 SYDVKM. The CDR3 region has the DNA TGTGCCAGCAGCAACGTAGCGGGAGTTTTAACCAAAAACATTCAGTACTTC. Translation: CASSNVAGVLTKNIQYF.

This chain connects TRBV27 to TRBJ2-7; 10 nucleotides agree with TRBD1. The CDR3 loop spans 16 amino acids. The J segment lost 3 bases and the V segment lost 0 bases, leaving 5 bases of the junction unmatched. The germline V gene has CDR1 MNHEY and CDR2 SMNVEV (reference sequence). The CDR3: CASSLSGQGNYYEQYF. DNA for the CDR3: TGTGCCAGCAGTTTATCGGGACAGGGGAATTACTACGAGCAGTACTTC.

This clonotype was seen more than once but under ten times. The chain recombines TRBV6-1 with TRBJ2-1; 12 nucleotides agree with TRBD2. With 5 bases clipped from V and 4 bases from J, the junction kept 15 bases outside the gene matches. The CDR3 runs to 19 residues. CDR1 MNHNS and CDR2 SASEGT come from the germline V gene. CDR3 coding DNA: TGTGCCAGCAGTTCCCGGGACAGGGGACTAGCGGGCATTTACAATGAGCAGTTCTTC. Its protein product is CASSSRDRGLAGIYNEQFF.

About this clonotype: A much larger clone lies one base from this, so it may be a read error. The chain carries TRBV30 and TRBJ1-2, with TRBD1 identical over 7 bases. The CDR3 loop spans 12 amino acids. V shed 5 bases, J shed 7 bases, and the junction held 7 bases outside the gene matches. The germline CDR1 and CDR2 sequences are GTSNPN and SVGIG (reference sequence). CDR3: CAWGHRGSGYTF. CDR3 bases: TGTGCCTGGGGTCACAGGGGCTCTGGCTACACCTTC. Full variable domain (remainder filled in from reference TRBV30 and TRBJ1-2): SQTIHQWPATLVQPVGSPLSLECTVEGTSNPNLYWYRQAAGRGLQLLFYSVGIGQISSEVPQNLSASRPQDRQFILSSKKLLLSDSGFYLCAWGHRGSGYTFGSGTRLTVV.

This chain uses TRBV5-1 with TRBJ2-1; no clear D gene. The CDR3 consists of 18 residues. V was clipped by 0 bases and J by 5 bases, with 21 bases between them. Per germline, CDR1 SGHRS and CDR2 YFSETQ. The CDR3 region has the DNA TGCGCCAGCAGCTTGGTCGGGTCTATTGCGAAGAGAAACAATGAGCAGTTCTTC. Translating gives CASSLVGSIAKRNNEQFF.

The rearrangement joins TRBV10-2 to TRBJ1-1; D remains unclear. Germline V CDR1 and CDR2: WSHSY, SAAADI. Trimming removed 3 bases at V and 8 bases at J, with 7 bases between. The CDR3 length is 11 residues. CDR3 nucleotide sequence: TGCGCCAGCAGTGAAGTCGGGGAAGCTTTCTTT. It yields the protein CASSEVGEAFF.

This clonotype was seen ten or more times. The J gene is TRBJ2-3, the V gene TRBV20-1; perhaps TRBD1 as D (6 bases). In germline, CDR1 is DFQATT, CDR2 SNEGSKA (reference sequence). The CDR3 totals 13 residues. V gave up 4 bases and J gave up 4 bases, with 12 bases separating them. DNA of the CDR3: TGCAGTGCTATGGGGGCCGTAGCAGATACGCAGTATTTT. Amino acids: CSAMGAVADTQYF.

This chain links TRBV7-3 with TRBJ2-3; TRBD2 aligns across 11 bases. Germline lookup yields CDR1 SGHTA and CDR2 FQGTGA. This CDR3 has 17 amino acids. V was clipped by 5 bases and J by 11 bases; unmatched bases: 18. As DNA, the CDR3 is TGTGCCAGCAGCCCTAGCCCCGGGACTAGCGGTCGTAGTAGGCAGTATTTT. As protein: CASSPSPGTSGRSRQYF.

The J gene is TRBJ1-4, the V gene TRBV19; D remains unclear. Germline CDR1 is LNHDA and CDR2 is SQIVND (reference sequence). This CDR3 is built from 13 residues. Trimming left V 3 bases short and J 8 bases short, with 10 bases between. The CDR3 is CASSMKTFEKLFF. CDR3 DNA: TGTGCCAGTAGTATGAAGACATTCGAAAAACTGTTTTTT.

Regarding this clonotype: Since a much larger clone is just one base distant, this may be a read error. The chain carries TRBV7-9 and TRBJ2-7, with 8 bases fitting TRBD2. J was trimmed by 3 bases and V by 6 bases; bases with no gene match: 10. Germline V CDR1 and CDR2: SEHNR, FQNEAQ (reference sequence). The CDR3 runs to 15 residues. In DNA form, the CDR3 reads TGTGCCAGCAGACCCGGGGAGGCGGGAGGCTACGAGCAGTACTTC. Protein product: CASRPGEAGGYEQYF.

This clonotype was detected many times. The chain has TRBV2 and TRBJ2-7; 8 nucleotides align to TRBD2. The CDR3 sequence is 15 residues long. The junction had 6 bases not matched to a gene; V was cut back by 5 bases and J by 0 bases. Germline V lookup: CDR1 SNHLY, CDR2 FYNNEI. In DNA, the CDR3 is TGTGCCAGCAGTCCCGGGACTAGGAGCTCCTACGAGCAGTACTTC. Protein sequence: CASSPGTRSSYEQYF.

The V and J genes are TRBV20-1 and TRBJ2-7; D unclear. The germline gives CDR1 DFQATT, CDR2 SNEGSKA (reference sequence). This CDR3 contains 13 residues. V gave up 4 bases and J gave up 0 bases, with 10 bases separating them. The CDR3 coding sequence is TGCAGTGCTATTCCCTGGGACTCCTACGAGCAGTACTTC. It encodes CSAIPWDSYEQYF.

This clonotype was detected ten times or more. The CDR3 spells CASSEARTGRNSPLHF. Written as DNA, the CDR3 is TGTGCCAGCAGTGAAGCTCGGACAGGGCGTAATTCACCCCTCCACTTT. This chain links TRBV2 with TRBJ1-6, with 8 bases aligning to TRBD1. The CDR3 is 16 residues long. V gave up 0 bases and J gave up 6 bases; unmatched junction bases: 4. Germline CDR1 reads SNHLY; CDR2 reads FYNNEI.

The genes are TRBV29-1 and TRBJ2-7, with D possibly matching TRBD2 (5 bases). Germline CDR1 SQVTM, CDR2 ANQGSEA. The CDR3 is 16 residues long. Trimming cost V 4 bases and J 5 bases, with 24 bases left between them. Here the CDR3 DNA reads TGCAGCGTTGCCGTGATTCGAGAGGGCCTAAGGGACGAGCAGTACTTC. Its protein is CSVAVIREGLRDEQYF.